This T cell receptor beta chain was captured in a study of molecular identifiers for immune sequencing clone quantification. For the study at large: In replicates, the authors split RNA from roughly 18,000 or 92,000 naive CD8 cells five ways and sequenced four.

The CDR3 is 15 amino acids. V was cut by 0 bases and J by 0 bases, with 9 bases left in between. Germline V lookup: CDR1 DFQATT, CDR2 SNEGSKA (reference sequence). TCRdb called the PCR reads again in MiXCR, with one record for every CDR3 protein. The table lists about 510,000 distinct CDR3 sequences, 25% of them singletons. About this clonotype itself: Its target is unknown.

Findings and limits, study-wide: Whereas clones above 20 RNA copies held under 1% of naive-cell molecules, they held over 98% of effector molecules. Spike-in Jurkat TCR RNA from a single cell reportedly registered among roughly 1.1 million naive cells.

Sequencing libraries of naive CD8 cells derived from roughly 20,000 to 1,000,000 sorted cells with 10%, 30% or 50% RNA. The sequence derives from a human donor in good health. Some libraries in this study had Jurkat cell RNA spiked in. This chain uses TRBV20-1 with TRBJ2-4; TRBD1 might be the D (5 bases). Specimen: naive CD8+ T cells from blood, with Jurkat cell RNA spiked in. Regarding subset: FACS-sorted CD8+CD4-CCR7+CD45RA+ naive T cells. CDR3 DNA: TGCAGTGCTAGAGAGGGGCAACTAGCCAAAAACATTCAGTACTTC. It yields the protein CSAREGQLAKNIQYF.